These T cell receptor beta chains were read from a single sample in a study of beta chain features in type 1 diabetes. Here immunoSEQ multiplex PCR was the method, and the copy in TCRdb shows in-frame clones only, minus some. The sample has 150,000 to 200,000 clones, approximately 8.4% seen once; the top ten hold under 0.6%. Specimen: central memory CD4+ T cells from blood. The receptors come from a man aged 18 to 30 with type 1 diabetes. The CDR3 runs from the conserved cysteine through the conserved F or W. Each record gives: clone size, D gene, V gene, J gene, CDR3 protein, CDR3 DNA. A D gene is named only where the DNA matches it firmly. Size is stated for part of the rows, as once, few or many counts, or as a class when the clone is expanded.

clone size: few; D gene: -; V gene: TRBV6-6; J gene: TRBJ2-3; CDR3 protein: CASSRGAGTDTQYF; CDR3 DNA: TGTGCCAGCAGTCGGGGGGCGGGCACAGATACGCAGTATTTT
clone size: -; D gene: TRBD1; V gene: TRBV11-2; J gene: TRBJ1-5; CDR3 protein: CASSNQTGPYQPQHF; CDR3 DNA: TGTGCCAGCAGCAACCAGACAGGGCCTTATCAGCCCCAGCATTTT
clone size: few; D gene: TRBD2; V gene: TRBV2; J gene: TRBJ2-1; CDR3 protein: CASSETGGRREQFF; CDR3 DNA: TGTGCCAGCAGTGAAACGGGGGGGCGCCGTGAGCAGTTCTTC
clone size: few; D gene: TRBD2; V gene: TRBV5-1; J gene: TRBJ2-5; CDR3 protein: CASSYNPTSAGGETQYF; CDR3 DNA: TGCGCCAGCAGCTATAATCCGACTAGCGCCGGGGGAGAGACCCAGTACTTC
clone size: few; D gene: TRBD2; V gene: TRBV7-2; J gene: TRBJ2-5; CDR3 protein: CASSFGGREETQYF; CDR3 DNA: TGTGCCAGCAGCTTCGGCGGGAGGGAAGAGACCCAGTACTTC
clone size: -; D gene: TRBD2; V gene: TRBV11-2; J gene: TRBJ2-7; CDR3 protein: CASSSRGGYEQYF; CDR3 DNA: TGTGCCAGCAGCTCCCGGGGGGGCTACGAGCAGTACTTC
clone size: few; D gene: TRBD2; V gene: TRBV11-2; J gene: TRBJ2-5; CDR3 protein: CASSEGLAGGWETQYF; CDR3 DNA: TGTGCCAGCAGCGAGGGACTAGCGGGGGGATGGGAGACCCAGTACTTC
clone size: few; D gene: TRBD1; V gene: TRBV7-2; J gene: TRBJ2-1; CDR3 protein: CASSLVFRGRGNEQFF; CDR3 DNA: TGTGCCAGCAGCTTAGTGTTTAGGGGGCGAGGTAATGAGCAGTTCTTC
clone size: few; D gene: TRBD1; V gene: TRBV5-1; J gene: TRBJ2-7; CDR3 protein: CASSIQPVGQGDYEQYF; CDR3 DNA: TGCGCCAGCAGTATTCAACCAGTAGGACAGGGGGATTACGAGCAGTACTTC
clone size: few; D gene: -; V gene: TRBV7-6; J gene: TRBJ2-1; CDR3 protein: CASSPLSNEQFF; CDR3 DNA: TGTGCCAGCAGCCCCCTTAGCAATGAGCAGTTCTTC
clone size: many; D gene: -; V gene: TRBV28; J gene: TRBJ1-3; CDR3 protein: CATVLRNTIYF; CDR3 DNA: TGTGCCACCGTTCTCCGAAACACCATATATTTT
clone size: few; D gene: TRBD2; V gene: TRBV6-5; J gene: TRBJ2-6; CDR3 protein: CASRGRDWGVLTF; CDR3 DNA: TGTGCCAGCAGGGGGAGGGACTGGGGCGTCCTGACTTTC
clone size: few; D gene: -; V gene: TRBV30; J gene: TRBJ2-5; CDR3 protein: CAWSWQQETQYF; CDR3 DNA: TGTGCCTGGAGTTGGCAGCAAGAGACCCAGTACTTC
clone size: few; D gene: -; V gene: TRBV21-1; J gene: TRBJ2-7; CDR3 protein: CASRSDGTSYEQYF; CDR3 DNA: TGTGCCAGCAGGAGCGACGGCACTTCCTACGAGCAGTACTTC
clone size: -; D gene: -; V gene: TRBV29-1; J gene: TRBJ2-5; CDR3 protein: CSVDRGAKETQYF; CDR3 DNA: TGCAGCGTTGACAGGGGTGCGAAAGAGACCCAGTACTTC
clone size: -; D gene: -; V gene: TRBV7-2; J gene: TRBJ1-5; CDR3 protein: CASSPPRQAPQHF; CDR3 DNA: TGTGCCAGCAGCCCCCCCCGACAGGCGCCCCAGCATTTT
clone size: -; D gene: -; V gene: TRBV11-2; J gene: TRBJ2-5; CDR3 protein: CASSSPEAGQSQETQYF; CDR3 DNA: TGTGCCAGCAGCTCACCCGAGGCGGGACAGAGCCAAGAGACCCAGTACTTC
clone size: -; D gene: -; V gene: TRBV18; J gene: TRBJ1-2; CDR3 protein: CASSPEQGGRRGYTF; CDR3 DNA: TGTGCCAGCTCACCGGAACAGGGAGGGCGCCGGGGCTACACCTTC
clone size: -; D gene: TRBD2; V gene: TRBV7-9; J gene: TRBJ2-7; CDR3 protein: CASSSLAGGEQYF; CDR3 DNA: TGTGCCAGCAGCTCCCTAGCGGGGGGCGAGCAGTACTTC
clone size: -; D gene: -; V gene: TRBV25-1; J gene: TRBJ1-1; CDR3 protein: CASSPTGLEAFF; CDR3 DNA: TGTGCCAGCAGTCCCACAGGGTTGGAAGCTTTCTTT
clone size: -; D gene: -; V gene: TRBV29-1; J gene: TRBJ1-5; CDR3 protein: CSVGSGNQPQHF; CDR3 DNA: TGCAGCGTTGGGTCCGGGAATCAGCCCCAGCATTTT
clone size: few; D gene: -; V gene: TRBV4-2; J gene: TRBJ2-5; CDR3 protein: CASSQGAGGGPLQETQYF; CDR3 DNA: TGTGCCAGCAGCCAGGGGGCGGGCGGGGGACCACTCCAAGAGACCCAGTACTTC
clone size: few; D gene: -; V gene: TRBV11-2; J gene: TRBJ1-2; CDR3 protein: CASSLPGTYGYTF; CDR3 DNA: TGTGCCAGCAGCTTACCAGGAACGTATGGCTACACCTTC
clone size: few; D gene: -; V gene: TRBV28; J gene: TRBJ1-2; CDR3 protein: CASSLASHYGYTF; CDR3 DNA: TGTGCCAGCAGTTTAGCCAGTCACTATGGCTACACCTTC
clone size: few; D gene: TRBD1; V gene: TRBV11-2; J gene: TRBJ2-7; CDR3 protein: CASSPGTGVEQYF; CDR3 DNA: TGTGCCAGCAGCCCGGGGACAGGGGTCGAGCAGTACTTC
clone size: few; D gene: -; V gene: TRBV6-6; J gene: TRBJ2-1; CDR3 protein: CASSLRGNEQFF; CDR3 DNA: TGTGCCAGCAGTTTAAGGGGAAACGAGCAGTTCTTC
clone size: few; D gene: TRBD2; V gene: TRBV2; J gene: TRBJ2-1; CDR3 protein: CASSEVGLAGDNEQFF; CDR3 DNA: TGTGCCAGCAGTGAAGTCGGTCTAGCGGGGGACAATGAGCAGTTCTTC
clone size: -; D gene: TRBD2; V gene: TRBV5-1; J gene: TRBJ2-1; CDR3 protein: CASSLFASGSVGEQFF; CDR3 DNA: TGCGCCAGCAGCTTGTTTGCCAGCGGGAGTGTAGGGGAGCAGTTCTTC
clone size: -; D gene: TRBD1; V gene: TRBV29-1; J gene: TRBJ1-1; CDR3 protein: CSARVRYTRGRMNTEAFF; CDR3 DNA: TGCAGCGCCCGGGTCCGTTACACCAGGGGGCGGATGAACACTGAAGCTTTCTTT
clone size: -; D gene: -; V gene: TRBV2; J gene: TRBJ1-6; CDR3 protein: CASGRDLISLNSPLHF; CDR3 DNA: TGTGCCAGCGGGAGGGACCTAATCAGCCTTAATTCACCCCTCCACTTT
clone size: -; D gene: TRBD2; V gene: TRBV27; J gene: TRBJ2-7; CDR3 protein: CASSPRTSFTEAYEQYF; CDR3 DNA: TGTGCCAGCAGTCCAAGGACTAGCTTTACCGAAGCCTACGAGCAGTACTTC
clone size: few; D gene: -; V gene: TRBV18; J gene: TRBJ2-4; CDR3 protein: CASSPQTGTGSAGGNIQYF; CDR3 DNA: TGTGCCAGCTCACCACAGACCGGCACCGGGAGTGCTGGGGGAAACATTCAGTACTTC
clone size: -; D gene: TRBD1; V gene: TRBV10-2; J gene: TRBJ2-5; CDR3 protein: CASSATGRGETQYF; CDR3 DNA: TGCGCCAGCAGTGCGACAGGGAGAGGGGAGACCCAGTACTTC
clone size: -; D gene: -; V gene: TRBV14; J gene: TRBJ1-5; CDR3 protein: CASSQAAGQPQHF; CDR3 DNA: TGTGCCAGCAGCCAAGCCGCGGGTCAGCCCCAGCATTTT
clone size: -; D gene: TRBD1; V gene: TRBV29-1; J gene: TRBJ1-5; CDR3 protein: CSVSTGGYGIRTQHF; CDR3 DNA: TGCAGCGTTTCGACAGGGGGTTACGGGATCAGGACCCAGCATTTT
clone size: few; D gene: TRBD1; V gene: TRBV4-2; J gene: TRBJ2-1; CDR3 protein: CASSRGQGNNEQFF; CDR3 DNA: TGTGCCAGCAGCCGGGGACAGGGGAACAATGAGCAGTTCTTC
clone size: -; D gene: TRBD2; V gene: TRBV9; J gene: TRBJ2-5; CDR3 protein: CASSVAKPSGVVVTQYF; CDR3 DNA: TGTGCCAGCAGCGTAGCCAAGCCTAGCGGGGTGGTGGTGACCCAGTACTTC
clone size: -; D gene: TRBD2; V gene: TRBV30; J gene: TRBJ2-3; CDR3 protein: CAWNPGLAGGTDTQYF; CDR3 DNA: TGTGCCTGGAACCCCGGACTAGCGGGGGGGACAGATACGCAGTATTTT
clone size: -; D gene: -; V gene: TRBV28; J gene: TRBJ1-1; CDR3 protein: CASTRSGGHLWDTEAFF; CDR3 DNA: TGTGCCAGCACTCGAAGCGGGGGACACCTCTGGGACACTGAAGCTTTCTTT
clone size: many; D gene: TRBD1; V gene: TRBV5-4; J gene: TRBJ1-2; CDR3 protein: CASSSPDRGRGYTF; CDR3 DNA: TGTGCCAGCAGCTCGCCAGACAGGGGGCGAGGCTACACCTTC
clone size: few; D gene: -; V gene: TRBV18; J gene: TRBJ2-5; CDR3 protein: CASSEYQETQYF; CDR3 DNA: TGTGCCAGCTCAGAGTACCAAGAGACCCAGTACTTC
clone size: few; D gene: -; V gene: TRBV6-6; J gene: TRBJ1-2; CDR3 protein: CASNHGGGGYGYTF; CDR3 DNA: TGTGCCAGCAATCACGGGGGTGGGGGCTATGGCTACACCTTC
clone size: few; D gene: TRBD1; V gene: TRBV5-1; J gene: TRBJ1-2; CDR3 protein: CASSPGTGSAGYTF; CDR3 DNA: TGCGCCAGCAGCCCTGGGACAGGGAGTGCTGGCTACACCTTC
clone size: -; D gene: -; V gene: TRBV9; J gene: TRBJ2-3; CDR3 protein: CASSPRVPGTDTQYF; CDR3 DNA: TGTGCCAGCAGCCCCCGTGTCCCCGGCACAGATACGCAGTATTTT
clone size: few; D gene: -; V gene: TRBV7-9; J gene: TRBJ2-5; CDR3 protein: CASSPKETQYF; CDR3 DNA: TGTGCCAGCAGCCCAAAAGAGACCCAGTACTTC
clone size: few; D gene: TRBD1; V gene: TRBV11-2; J gene: TRBJ2-7; CDR3 protein: CASSTGQGAEQYF; CDR3 DNA: TGTGCCAGCAGCACCGGACAGGGAGCCGAGCAGTACTTC
clone size: few; D gene: -; V gene: TRBV14; J gene: TRBJ2-5; CDR3 protein: CASSLLGQTQYF; CDR3 DNA: TGTGCCAGCAGCCTCTTGGGGCAGACCCAGTACTTC
clone size: many; D gene: TRBD1; V gene: TRBV29-1; J gene: TRBJ1-4; CDR3 protein: CSVGGQGEKLFF; CDR3 DNA: TGCAGCGTTGGCGGACAGGGTGAAAAACTGTTTTTT
clone size: -; D gene: -; V gene: TRBV6-1; J gene: TRBJ2-7; CDR3 protein: CASSEGSTNYEQYF; CDR3 DNA: TGTGCCAGCAGTGAAGGCAGTACCAATTACGAGCAGTACTTC
clone size: -; D gene: -; V gene: TRBV10-3; J gene: TRBJ1-3; CDR3 protein: CAISESATGGNTIYF; CDR3 DNA: TGTGCCATCAGTGAGTCGGCGACGGGAGGAAACACCATATATTTT
clone size: few; D gene: -; V gene: TRBV2; J gene: TRBJ2-5; CDR3 protein: CASSVDGPETQYF; CDR3 DNA: TGTGCCAGCAGCGTTGATGGGCCGGAGACCCAGTACTTC
clone size: many; D gene: TRBD1; V gene: TRBV27; J gene: TRBJ2-3; CDR3 protein: CASSRQGAQYF; CDR3 DNA: TGTGCCAGCTCTCGACAGGGGGCGCAGTATTTT
clone size: few; D gene: -; V gene: TRBV5-4; J gene: TRBJ2-3; CDR3 protein: CASSLETATDTQYF; CDR3 DNA: TGTGCCAGCAGCTTGGAAACAGCCACAGATACGCAGTATTTT
clone size: -; D gene: TRBD1; V gene: TRBV5-4; J gene: TRBJ1-2; CDR3 protein: CASSLDHPGGGYTF; CDR3 DNA: TGTGCCAGCAGCTTGGACCATCCAGGGGGTGGCTACACCTTC
clone size: -; D gene: TRBD2; V gene: TRBV18; J gene: TRBJ2-1; CDR3 protein: CASSPSAGENNEQFF; CDR3 DNA: TGTGCCAGCTCACCGTCAGCGGGAGAGAACAATGAGCAGTTCTTC
clone size: -; D gene: -; V gene: TRBV20-1; J gene: TRBJ2-1; CDR3 protein: CSARGGYEQFF; CDR3 DNA: TGCAGTGCTAGAGGAGGCTATGAGCAGTTCTTC
clone size: few; D gene: TRBD1; V gene: TRBV2; J gene: TRBJ1-5; CDR3 protein: CASSGTGGNQPQHF; CDR3 DNA: TGTGCCAGCAGTGGGACAGGGGGCAATCAGCCCCAGCATTTT
clone size: -; D gene: -; V gene: TRBV18; J gene: TRBJ2-2; CDR3 protein: CASSPNRANTGELFF; CDR3 DNA: TGTGCCAGCTCACCAAACCGGGCGAACACCGGGGAGCTGTTTTTT
clone size: few; D gene: TRBD1; V gene: TRBV7-9; J gene: TRBJ1-2; CDR3 protein: CASSLGQGDGYTF; CDR3 DNA: TGTGCCAGCAGCTTGGGACAGGGGGACGGCTACACCTTC